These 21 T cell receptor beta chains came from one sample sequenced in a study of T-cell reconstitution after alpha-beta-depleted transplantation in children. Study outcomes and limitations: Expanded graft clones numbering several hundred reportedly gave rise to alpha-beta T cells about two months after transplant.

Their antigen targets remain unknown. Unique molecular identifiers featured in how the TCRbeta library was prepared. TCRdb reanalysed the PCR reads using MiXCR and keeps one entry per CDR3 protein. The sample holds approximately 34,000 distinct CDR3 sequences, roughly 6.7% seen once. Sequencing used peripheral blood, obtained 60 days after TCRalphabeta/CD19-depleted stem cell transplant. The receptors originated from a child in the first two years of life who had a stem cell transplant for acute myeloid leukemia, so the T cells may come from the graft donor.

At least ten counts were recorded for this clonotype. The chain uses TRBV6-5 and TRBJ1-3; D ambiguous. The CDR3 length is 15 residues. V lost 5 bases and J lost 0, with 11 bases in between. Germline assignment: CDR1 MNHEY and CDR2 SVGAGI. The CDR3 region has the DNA TGTGCCAGCAGTCTTCGGACGGGCTCTGGAAACACCATATATTTT. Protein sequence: CASSLRTGSGNTIYF.

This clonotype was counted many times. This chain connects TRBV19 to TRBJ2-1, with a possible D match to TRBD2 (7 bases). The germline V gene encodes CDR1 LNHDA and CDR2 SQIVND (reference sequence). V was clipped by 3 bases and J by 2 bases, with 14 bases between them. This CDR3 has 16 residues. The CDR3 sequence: CASSIVRGGPYNEQFF. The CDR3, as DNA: TGTGCCAGTAGTATCGTCCGCGGGGGCCCCTACAATGAGCAGTTCTTC.

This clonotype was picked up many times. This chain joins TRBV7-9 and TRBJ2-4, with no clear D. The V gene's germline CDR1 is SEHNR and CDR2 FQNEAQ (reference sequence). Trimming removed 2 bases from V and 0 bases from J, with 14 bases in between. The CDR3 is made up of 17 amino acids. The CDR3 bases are TGTGCCAGCAGCTTAAGGGAAAAAGTTCGAGCCAAAAACATTCAGTACTTC. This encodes CASSLREKVRAKNIQYF.

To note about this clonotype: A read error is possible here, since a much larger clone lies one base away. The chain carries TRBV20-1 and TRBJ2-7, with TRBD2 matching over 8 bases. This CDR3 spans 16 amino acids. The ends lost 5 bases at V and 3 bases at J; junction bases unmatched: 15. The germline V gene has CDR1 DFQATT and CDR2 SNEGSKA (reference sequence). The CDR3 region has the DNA TGCAGTGCTTTTACTAGCGGCAGAATCATCGTCTACGAGCAGTACTTC. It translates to CSAFTSGRIIVYEQYF.

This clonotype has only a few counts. The CDR3 nucleotides read TGTGCCTGGAGCCGGGACAGGGGCGGTCAGCCCCAGCATTTT. Translated: CAWSRDRGGQPQHF. J is TRBJ1-5 and V is TRBV30; 10 bases agree with TRBD1. The germline gives CDR1 GTSNPN, CDR2 SVGIG (reference sequence). V shed 3 bases and J 6 bases; nucleotides not matched to a gene: 5. The CDR3 sequence is 14 residues long.

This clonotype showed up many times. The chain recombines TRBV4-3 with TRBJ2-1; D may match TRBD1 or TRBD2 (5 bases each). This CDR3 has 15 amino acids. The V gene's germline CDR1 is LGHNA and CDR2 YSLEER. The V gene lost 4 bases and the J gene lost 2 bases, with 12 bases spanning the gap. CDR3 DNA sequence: TGCGCCAGCAGCCGGCGGGCAGGGCCCTACAATGAGCAGTTCTTC. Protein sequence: CASSRRAGPYNEQFF.

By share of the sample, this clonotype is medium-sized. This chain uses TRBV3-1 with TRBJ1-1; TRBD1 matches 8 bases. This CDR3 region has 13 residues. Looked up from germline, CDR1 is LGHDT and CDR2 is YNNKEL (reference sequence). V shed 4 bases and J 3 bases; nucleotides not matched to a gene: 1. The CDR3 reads CASSPGGYTEAFF. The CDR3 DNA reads TGTGCCAGCAGCCCAGGGGGCTACACTGAAGCTTTCTTT.

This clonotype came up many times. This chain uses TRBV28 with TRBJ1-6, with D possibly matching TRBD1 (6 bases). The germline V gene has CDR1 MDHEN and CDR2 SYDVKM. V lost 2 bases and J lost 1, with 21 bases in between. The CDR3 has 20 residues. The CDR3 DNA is TGTGCCAGCAGTTTAATTTGGAGTGAGGGGGTTAGTTCCTATAATTCACCCCTCCACTTT. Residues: CASSLIWSEGVSSYNSPLHF.

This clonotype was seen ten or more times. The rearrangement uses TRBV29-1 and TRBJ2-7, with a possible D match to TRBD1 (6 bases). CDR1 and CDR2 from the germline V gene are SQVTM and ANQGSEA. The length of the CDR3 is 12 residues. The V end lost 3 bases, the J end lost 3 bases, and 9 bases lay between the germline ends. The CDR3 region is CSVDSTGYEQYF. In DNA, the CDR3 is TGCAGCGTTGACTCGACAGGCTACGAGCAGTACTTC.

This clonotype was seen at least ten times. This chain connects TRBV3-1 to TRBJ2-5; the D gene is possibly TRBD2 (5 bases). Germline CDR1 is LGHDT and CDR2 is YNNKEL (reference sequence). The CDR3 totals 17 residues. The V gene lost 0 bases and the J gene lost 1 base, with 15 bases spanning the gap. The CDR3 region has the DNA TGTGCCAGCAGCCAAGATAAGGTAGCGAGAGGCCAAGAGACCCAGTACTTC. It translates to CASSQDKVARGQETQYF.

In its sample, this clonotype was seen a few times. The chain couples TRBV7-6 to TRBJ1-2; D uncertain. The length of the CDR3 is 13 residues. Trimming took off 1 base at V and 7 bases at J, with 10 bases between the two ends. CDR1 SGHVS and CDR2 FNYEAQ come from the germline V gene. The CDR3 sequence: CASSLGKGGGYTF. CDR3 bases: TGTGCCAGCAGCTTAGGGAAGGGCGGTGGCTACACCTTC.

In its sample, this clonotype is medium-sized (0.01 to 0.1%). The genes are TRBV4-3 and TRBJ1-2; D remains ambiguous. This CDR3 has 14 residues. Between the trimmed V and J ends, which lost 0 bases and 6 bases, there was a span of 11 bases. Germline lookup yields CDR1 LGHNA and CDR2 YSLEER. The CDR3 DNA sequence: TGCGCCAGCAGCCAAGATCTGGGAGATGATGGCTACACCTTC. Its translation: CASSQDLGDDGYTF.

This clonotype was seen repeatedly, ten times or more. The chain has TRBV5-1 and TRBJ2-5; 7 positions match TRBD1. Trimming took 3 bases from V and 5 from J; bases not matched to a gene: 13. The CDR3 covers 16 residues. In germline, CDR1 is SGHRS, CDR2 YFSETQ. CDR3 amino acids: CASSSSGTVGRETQYF. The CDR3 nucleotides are TGCGCCAGCAGCTCTTCCGGGACAGTCGGCCGGGAGACCCAGTACTTC.

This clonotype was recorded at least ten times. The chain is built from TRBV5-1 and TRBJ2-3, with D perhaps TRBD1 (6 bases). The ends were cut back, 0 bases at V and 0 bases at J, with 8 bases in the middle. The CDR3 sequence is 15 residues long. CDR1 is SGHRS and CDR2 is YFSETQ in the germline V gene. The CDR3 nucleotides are TGCGCCAGCAGCTTGGGGGGACAAAGCACAGATACGCAGTATTTT. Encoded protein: CASSLGGQSTDTQYF.

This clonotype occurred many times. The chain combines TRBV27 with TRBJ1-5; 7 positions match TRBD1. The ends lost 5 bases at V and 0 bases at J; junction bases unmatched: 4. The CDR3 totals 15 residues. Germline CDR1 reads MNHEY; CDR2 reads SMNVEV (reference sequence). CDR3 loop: CASSIQGFSNQPQHF. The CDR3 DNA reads TGTGCCAGCAGTATACAGGGGTTTAGCAATCAGCCCCAGCATTTT.

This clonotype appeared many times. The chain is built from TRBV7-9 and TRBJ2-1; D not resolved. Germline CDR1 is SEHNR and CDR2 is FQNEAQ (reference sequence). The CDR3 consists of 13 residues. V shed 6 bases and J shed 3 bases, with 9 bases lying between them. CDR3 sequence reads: CASRMAYYNEQFF. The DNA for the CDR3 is TGTGCCAGCAGGATGGCCTACTACAATGAGCAGTTCTTC.

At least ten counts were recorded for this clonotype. CDR3 in amino acids: CASSRAAAYEQYF. The CDR3 DNA follows: TGTGCCAGCAGCCGGGCAGCCGCCTACGAGCAGTACTTC. This rearrangement joins TRBV14 to TRBJ2-7; no definite D call. The CDR3 is 13 amino acids. From germline, CDR1 is SGHDN and CDR2 FVKESK. Trimming took 4 bases from V and 2 from J, leaving 9 bases between them.

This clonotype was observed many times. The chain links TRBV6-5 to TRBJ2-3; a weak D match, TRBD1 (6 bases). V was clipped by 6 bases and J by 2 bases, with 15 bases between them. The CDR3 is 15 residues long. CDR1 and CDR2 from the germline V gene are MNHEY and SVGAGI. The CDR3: CASRYRVGVTDTQYF. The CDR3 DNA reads TGTGCCAGCAGGTACAGGGTAGGGGTCACAGATACGCAGTATTTT.

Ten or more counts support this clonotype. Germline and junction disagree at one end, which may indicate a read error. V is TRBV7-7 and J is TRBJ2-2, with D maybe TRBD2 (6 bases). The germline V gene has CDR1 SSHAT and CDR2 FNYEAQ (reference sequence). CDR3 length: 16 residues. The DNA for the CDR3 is TGTGCTAGCAGCTTGGGGACTGGCGGGAACACCGGGGAGCTGTTTTTT. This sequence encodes CASSLGTGGNTGELFF.

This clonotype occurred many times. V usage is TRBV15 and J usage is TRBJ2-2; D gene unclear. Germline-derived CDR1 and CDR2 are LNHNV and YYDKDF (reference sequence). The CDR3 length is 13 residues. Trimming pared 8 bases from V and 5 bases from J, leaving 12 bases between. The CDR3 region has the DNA TGTGCCACCGACGACATTACTACCGGGGAGCTGTTTTTT. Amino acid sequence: CATDDITTGELFF.

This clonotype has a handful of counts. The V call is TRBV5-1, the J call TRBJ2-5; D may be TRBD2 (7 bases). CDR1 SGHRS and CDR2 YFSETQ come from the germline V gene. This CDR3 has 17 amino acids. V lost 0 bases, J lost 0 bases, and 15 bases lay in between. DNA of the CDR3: TGCGCCAGCAGCTTGGAAGGGGGGGGACTCGACCAAGAGACCCAGTACTTC. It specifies CASSLEGGGLDQETQYF.